A selection of T cell receptor beta chains follows, all from one sample in a study of CXCR3-negative and CXCR3-positive naive CD8 T cells. TCRdb re-called the 5' RACE reads; every CDR3 protein appears as one record, without DNA. The listing contains roughly 100,000 distinct CDR3 sequences. Sequenced material: naive CXCR3- CD8+ T cells from blood. These receptors were collected from a human donor in good health. Some clones in this sample may be carry-over from other donors' samples. The CDR3 runs from the conserved cysteine through the conserved F or W.

j_call v_call cdr3_aa
TRBJ2-7 TRBV11-2 CASSTGAGGGYEQYF
TRBJ1-1 TRBV7-9 CAPGGEMNTEAFF
TRBJ1-2 TRBV12-3/TRBV12-4 CASSPITGQFHGYTF
TRBJ2-1 TRBV6-5 CASSKVAGVGNEQFF
TRBJ2-1 TRBV19 CASSDLAGGEANEQFF
TRBJ2-7 TRBV5-1 CASSLPPYEQYF
TRBJ1-2 TRBV4-1 CASSQDPGQGLSNYGYTF
TRBJ2-7 TRBV9 CASNPNTFSYEQYF
TRBJ2-1 TRBV7-6 CASSLMGAANNEQFF
TRBJ1-3 TRBV7-6 CASSLTDEGNTIYF
TRBJ1-1 TRBV11-2 CASSFLGSDTEAFF
TRBJ2-7 TRBV30 CAWSQITYEQYF
TRBJ2-7 TRBV6-6 CASSLARRGEQYF
TRBJ2-7 TRBV7-9 CASSLLQSYEQYF
TRBJ2-3 TRBV29-1 CSVATSTDTQYF
TRBJ2-2 TRBV4-3 CASSQDGRSSNTGELFF
TRBJ1-5 TRBV7-9 CASSQDSVGQGLRQPQHF
TRBJ2-5 TRBV7-9 CASSSLGAGVFVETQYF
TRBJ2-3 TRBV2 CASSLGTGTYTDTQYF
TRBJ1-1 TRBV29-1 CSVETGDTEAFF
TRBJ2-7 TRBV2 CASSDRWGEQYF
TRBJ2-3 TRBV29-1 CSVYGGPQGEIDTQYF
TRBJ1-2 TRBV14 CASSQELEFNYGYTF